Following are 19 T cell receptor beta chains from one sample sequenced in a study of PD-L1 blockade in urothelial cancer. Time point in this sample: pretreatment peripheral blood. Only in-frame clones appear in the TCRdb table, and some are missing; sequencing was by immunoSEQ multiplex PCR. The repertoire includes 60,000 to 70,000 clones, 81% of them detected once, and 1.6% sits in the top ten. Here the sequenced sample was PBMCs, taken around atezolizumab (anti-PD-L1) treatment. The receptors come from a man aged 65-85 years with urothelial cancer.

The gene calls are TRBV15 and TRBJ2-1; 10 bases align to TRBD2. The CDR3 loop spans 17 amino acids. Germline CDR1 and CDR2: LNHNV and YYDKDF (reference sequence). Germline trimming cut 0 bases from V and 4 bases from J; bases unmatched to any gene: 6. The CDR3 protein is CATSRDLASGRYNEQFF. DNA for the CDR3: TGTGCCACCAGCAGAGATTTGGCTAGCGGGAGATACAATGAGCAGTTCTTC. The full variable domain, rest sourced from reference TRBV15 and TRBJ2-1, is DAMVIQNPRYQVTQFGKPVTLSCSQTLNHNVMYWYQQKSSQAPKLLFHYYDKDFNNEADTPDNFQSRRPNTSFCFLDIRSPGLGDTAMYLCATSRDLASGRYNEQFFGPGTRLTVL.

The rearrangement uses TRBV4-3 and TRBJ2-6; 7 nucleotides line up with TRBD2. There are 19 residues in the CDR3. Germline trimming cut 0 bases from V and 2 bases from J; bases unmatched to any gene: 10. Per the germline V gene, CDR1 is LGHNA and CDR2 is YSLEER. The CDR3 DNA reads TGCGCCAGCAGCCAAGATCTTGGGGAAGGGAGGGCTGGGGCCAACGTCCTGACTTTC. Its translation: CASSQDLGEGRAGANVLTF.

This clone was picked up one time. The chain carries TRBV5-1 and TRBJ1-1; no definite D call. Germline CDR1 and CDR2: SGHRS and YFSETQ. V lost 3 bases and J lost 1, with 13 bases in between. The CDR3 has 15 residues. CDR3 residues: CASSSGSGRNTEAFF. The DNA of the CDR3 is TGCGCCAGCAGCTCGGGGAGTGGACGGAACACTGAAGCTTTCTTT.

The rearrangement links TRBV5-1 to TRBJ2-5; 11 bases align to TRBD2. The germline gives CDR1 SGHRS, CDR2 YFSETQ. V shed 1 base and J 3 bases; nucleotides not matched to a gene: 2. This CDR3 spans 15 amino acids. Here the CDR3 reads CASSLTGLAEETQYF. The CDR3 region has the DNA TGCGCCAGCAGCTTGACGGGACTAGCGGAAGAGACCCAGTACTTC.

This rearrangement joins TRBV10-3 to TRBJ2-7; D gene ambiguous. Looked up from germline, CDR1 is ENHRY and CDR2 is SYGVKD. This CDR3 is 13 amino acids long. The V end was cut by 10 bases, the J end by 0 bases, with 13 bases between. The CDR3 sequence is CATRTLSSYEQYF. CDR3 in DNA: TGTGCCACCCGAACGCTGAGCTCCTACGAGCAGTACTTC.

The chain carries TRBV11-3 and TRBJ1-2; D might be TRBD1 (6 bases). The V end lost 5 bases, the J end lost 7 bases, and 20 bases lay between the germline ends. The CDR3 spans 15 residues. CDR1 and CDR2 (germline): SGHNT, YENEEA. CDR3 in amino acids: CASSPGRGERVGYTF. The CDR3 DNA reads TGTGCCAGCAGCCCCGGCAGGGGTGAGAGGGTTGGCTACACCTTC.

The genes are TRBV7-6 and TRBJ2-1; 7 nucleotides agree with TRBD2. The CDR3 is made up of 16 amino acids. V was clipped by 0 bases and J by 6 bases; unmatched bases: 8. Per the germline V gene, CDR1 is SGHVS and CDR2 is FNYEAQ. CDR3: CASSLATAGAGNEQFF. CDR3 nucleotides: TGTGCCAGCAGCTTAGCGACTGCGGGAGCCGGCAATGAGCAGTTCTTC.

The chain has TRBV28 and TRBJ1-6; D not resolved. Germline-derived CDR1 and CDR2 are MDHEN and SYDVKM. Trimming cost V 5 bases and J 7 bases, with 6 bases left between them. The CDR3 spans 12 residues. The CDR3 DNA reads TGTGCCAGCAGTGATAGCAATTCACCCCTCCACTTT. Translation gives CASSDSNSPLHF.

J is TRBJ2-2 and V is TRBV14; 10 positions match TRBD2. This CDR3 spans 16 amino acids. Germline CDR1 and CDR2: SGHDN and FVKESK. Trimming removed 1 base from V and 4 bases from J; junction bases left unmatched: 3. The CDR3 loop is CASSQASGSVTGELFF. The CDR3 DNA reads as TGTGCCAGCAGCCAAGCTAGCGGGAGTGTCACCGGGGAGCTGTTTTTT.

The V gene is TRBV6-4, the J gene TRBJ2-1; 7 bases are shared with TRBD1. The germline gives CDR1 MRHNA, CDR2 SNTAGT. V shed 3 bases, J shed 2 bases, and the junction held 4 bases outside the gene matches. The length of the CDR3 is 15 residues. The DNA for the CDR3 is TGTGCCAGCAGTGATACAGGGGACACCTACAATGAGCAGTTCTTC. It is translated as CASSDTGDTYNEQFF.

The gene calls are TRBV5-1 and TRBJ2-1; TRBD1 aligns across 11 bases. The CDR3 sequence is 15 residues long. The V segment lost 4 bases and the J segment 6 bases; nucleotides outside the gene matches: 6. Germline lookup yields CDR1 SGHRS and CDR2 YFSETQ. For the CDR3, the DNA is TGCGCCAGCAGCCTAGGACAGGGGGCCTCCAATGAGCAGTTCTTC. It codes for CASSLGQGASNEQFF.

V usage is TRBV15 and J usage is TRBJ1-1; D unresolved. Germline V gene data show CDR1 as LNHNV and CDR2 as YYDKDF (reference sequence). CDR3 length equals 16 residues. V lost 1 base and J lost 0, with 12 bases in between. The CDR3 here is CATSRGTGLLNTEAFF. The DNA of the CDR3 is TGTGCCACCAGCAGAGGGACCGGACTCTTGAACACTGAAGCTTTCTTT.

The gene calls are TRBV5-1 and TRBJ2-7, with 10 bases identical to TRBD2. Unmatched junction bases numbered 9, after V lost 0 bases and J lost 6 bases. The CDR3 contains 16 residues. The germline CDR1 and CDR2 sequences are SGHRS and YFSETQ. CDR3 DNA sequence: TGCGCCAGCAGCTTGGCCGTAGCTAGCGGGAGTACCGAGCAGTACTTC. This translates into CASSLAVASGSTEQYF. Full variable domain (missing parts from reference TRBV5-1 and TRBJ2-7): KAGVTQTPRYLIKTRGQQVTLSCSPISGHRSVSWYQQTPGQGLQFLFEYFSETQRNKGNFPGRFSGRQFSNSRSEMNVSTLELGDSALYLCASSLAVASGSTEQYFGPGTRLTVT.

The genes are TRBV6-6 and TRBJ2-1, with TRBD1 matching 9 bases. Unmatched junction bases numbered 10, after V lost 6 bases and J lost 7 bases. The V gene's germline CDR1 is MNHNY and CDR2 SVGAGI (reference sequence). The CDR3 contains 15 residues. The CDR3 reads CASSHRDRVVNEQFF. As DNA, the CDR3 is TGTGCCAGCAGCCACCGGGACAGGGTTGTTAATGAGCAGTTCTTC.

The chain combines TRBV5-4 with TRBJ1-1; a possible D gene is TRBD1 (6 bases). Trimming left V 4 bases short and J 8 bases short, with 12 bases between. In germline, CDR1 is SGHNT, CDR2 YYREEE (reference sequence). The CDR3 has 12 residues. The CDR3 DNA reads as TGTGCCAGCAGCATGACAGGTTTAGAAGCTTTCTTT. Protein sequence: CASSMTGLEAFF.

This chain joins TRBV29-1 and TRBJ2-3; possible D gene TRBD2, 6 bases. CDR3 length equals 12 residues. Trimming took 4 bases from V and 4 from J, leaving 9 bases between them. Germline CDR1 and CDR2: SQVTM and ANQGSEA. The CDR3 sequence: CSVAGSADTQYF. For the CDR3, the DNA is TGCAGCGTTGCCGGGAGTGCAGATACGCAGTATTTT.

The genes are TRBV6-6 and TRBJ2-7; tentative D call: TRBD2 (6 bases). The CDR3 length is 13 residues. V lost 6 bases, J lost 6 bases, and 15 bases lay in between. Germline assignment: CDR1 MNHNY and CDR2 SVGAGI (reference sequence). CDR3 in amino acids: CASSGTGGAEQYF. CDR3 coding DNA: TGTGCCAGCAGCGGAACAGGCGGGGCCGAGCAGTACTTC.

The J gene is TRBJ2-3, the V gene TRBV6-6; TRBD2 matches 7 bases. The junction had 6 bases not matched to a gene; V was cut back by 4 bases and J by 2 bases. Germline-derived CDR1 and CDR2 are MNHNY and SVGAGI (reference sequence). This CDR3 is built from 15 residues. CDR3 bases: TGTGCCAGCAGTTCGTTAGCGGGTATCACAGATACGCAGTATTTT. Translating gives CASSSLAGITDTQYF.

CDR3 amino acids: CASSLFSGLAGGGTDTQYF. The CDR3 DNA is TGTGCCAGCAGTTTATTCTCGGGACTAGCGGGAGGTGGAACAGATACGCAGTATTTT. The V gene is TRBV28, the J gene TRBJ2-3, with TRBD2 matching over 15 bases. The V gene end was trimmed by 1 base and the J gene end by 3 bases; junction bases not matched to a gene: 8. The length of the CDR3 is 19 residues. CDR1 and CDR2 from the germline V gene are MDHEN and SYDVKM. Supplemented by reference TRBV28 and TRBJ2-3, the full variable domain reads DVKVTQSSRYLVKRTGEKVFLECVQDMDHENMFWYRQDPGLGLRLIYFSYDVKMKEKGDIPEGYSVSREKKERFSLILESASTNQTSMYLCASSLFSGLAGGGTDTQYFGPGTRLTVL.